The next 14 T cell receptor beta chains were all read from a single sample in a study of neoadjuvant anti-PD-1 for oral cavity cancer. Repertoires were generated with immunoSEQ multiplex PCR, while TCRdb's copy carries only in-frame clones and drops some. This table holds 6,000 to 7,500 clones, approximately 69% found once. The starting material was PBMCs, obtained before nivolumab (anti-PD-1) treatment. These receptors all come from a person aged 40 to 85 with oral cavity squamous cell carcinoma.

V usage is TRBV6-1 and J usage is TRBJ1-3, with unresolved D. Per the germline V gene, CDR1 is MNHNS and CDR2 is SASEGT. The length of the CDR3 is 13 residues. V shed 10 bases and J shed 2 bases, with 12 bases lying between them. CDR3 nucleotides: TGTGCCACAGGAGGCACTCCTGGAAACACCATATATTTT. Amino acid sequence: CATGGTPGNTIYF.

V usage is TRBV4-3 and J usage is TRBJ1-5; no clear D gene. The V gene's germline CDR1 is LGHNA and CDR2 YSLEER. This CDR3 has 15 residues. With 0 bases removed from V and 3 bases from J, the gap between germline ends came to 9 bases. CDR3 DNA sequence: TGCGCCAGCAGCCAAGACCAAGGCCACAATCAGCCCCAGCATTTT. Encoded protein: CASSQDQGHNQPQHF.

J is TRBJ2-3 and V is TRBV10-1; 8 nucleotides match TRBD2. V shed 5 bases and J 2 bases; nucleotides not matched to a gene: 6. The CDR3 is made up of 15 amino acids. Germline V gene lookup returns CDR1 WNHNN and CDR2 SYGVQD (reference sequence). The CDR3 loop reads CASSFQRGTTDTQYF. DNA for the CDR3: TGCGCCAGCAGTTTTCAGCGGGGGACCACAGATACGCAGTATTTT.

The rearrangement links TRBV28 to TRBJ1-1; TRBD1 might be the D (5 bases). Germline V gives CDR1 MDHEN, CDR2 SYDVKM. The CDR3 length is 13 residues. V gave up 6 bases and J gave up 3 bases, with 11 bases separating them. The CDR3 sequence: CASSPRQYTEAFF. The CDR3 DNA is TGTGCCAGCAGCCCCAGACAGTACACTGAAGCTTTCTTT.

The chain has TRBV10-1 and TRBJ1-4, with 7 bases matching TRBD1. V shed 11 bases and J 4 bases; nucleotides not matched to a gene: 19. CDR3 size: 17 residues. Per germline, CDR1 WNHNN and CDR2 SYGVQD (reference sequence). CDR3: CASPRDRAFIGNEKLFF. CDR3 DNA sequence: TGCGCCTCGCCCAGGGACAGAGCGTTTATAGGTAATGAAAAACTGTTTTTT.

This sequence joins TRBV6-5 and TRBJ1-1, with D possibly matching TRBD1 (5 bases). Germline V gene sequence: CDR1 MNHEY, CDR2 SVGAGI. The CDR3 runs 12 residues. V lost 4 bases and J lost 11, with 14 bases in between. The CDR3 sequence: CASSSADKRAFF. CDR3 DNA sequence: TGTGCCAGCAGTTCCGCGGACAAACGCGCTTTCTTT.

The gene calls are TRBV11-2 and TRBJ2-7; 12 nucleotides match TRBD2. This CDR3 has 15 residues. J gave up 4 bases and V 1 base, and 2 bases lay outside the gene matches. From germline, CDR1 is SGHAT and CDR2 FQNNGV. Here the CDR3 reads CASSLGTSGAYEQYF. The CDR3 DNA is TGTGCCAGCAGCTTAGGGACTAGCGGGGCGTACGAGCAGTACTTC.

The rearrangement joins TRBV6-5 to TRBJ1-1; a weak D match, TRBD1 (6 bases). The CDR3 contains 12 residues. The V end was cut by 6 bases, the J end by 11 bases, with 16 bases between. CDR1 and CDR2 (germline): MNHEY, SVGAGI. The CDR3 nucleotides read TGTGCCAGCAGCCCCGACAGGAATTATGCTTTCTTT. Its translation is CASSPDRNYAFF.

The V and J genes are TRBV6-1 and TRBJ1-3; D is perhaps TRBD1 (5 bases). This CDR3 has 15 residues. Deletions cut 0 bases from V and 2 bases from J, with 8 bases between. Germline lookup yields CDR1 MNHNS and CDR2 SASEGT. CDR3 bases: TGTGCCAGCAGTGAAGCGGGGACTGCTGGAAACACCATATATTTT. Translating it yields CASSEAGTAGNTIYF.

A few counts support this clone. The chain is built from TRBV4-3 and TRBJ1-1; D is ambiguous. This CDR3 is 12 amino acids long. Trimming pared 6 bases from V and 5 bases from J, leaving 10 bases between. The germline CDR1 and CDR2 sequences are LGHNA and YSLEER. This CDR3 is CASSGIRTEAFF. The CDR3 nucleotides read TGCGCCAGCAGTGGGATCCGGACTGAAGCTTTCTTT.

This clone turned up a few times. The chain has TRBV7-2 and TRBJ2-5, with D possibly being TRBD2 (6 bases). Germline CDR1 reads SGHTA; CDR2 reads FQGNSA. V lost 1 base and J 5 bases, leaving 11 bases between the germline ends. There are 14 residues in the CDR3. The CDR3 region has the DNA TGTGCCAGCAGCTTAGGACCCCGGGGGGAGACCCAGTACTTC. Translated, it gives CASSLGPRGETQYF.

J is TRBJ1-3 and V is TRBV6-5; D unclear. Deletions cut 2 bases from V and 0 bases from J, with 8 bases between. The CDR3 covers 15 residues. CDR1 is MNHEY and CDR2 is SVGAGI in the germline V gene. The CDR3 is CASSYRGDSGNTIYF. CDR3 bases: TGTGCCAGCAGTTACCGCGGCGACTCTGGAAACACCATATATTTT.

In DNA, the CDR3 is TGTGCCAGCAGCTCCCGACAGGTCGGAACTAATGAAAAACTGTTTTTT. This sequence encodes CASSSRQVGTNEKLFF. The chain links TRBV5-4 to TRBJ1-4, with D perhaps matching TRBD1 (6 bases). Trimming left V 3 bases short and J 1 base short, with 13 bases between. The CDR3 sequence is 16 residues long. CDR1 is SGHNT and CDR2 is YYREEE in the germline V gene (reference sequence).

This clone was seen once. The chain has TRBV9 and TRBJ1-5; D call uncertain. Germline CDR1 and CDR2: SGDLS and YYNGEE. The CDR3 is 13 residues long. Trimming pared 0 bases from V and 4 bases from J, leaving 5 bases between. The CDR3 DNA sequence: TGTGCCAGCAGCGTAGACGTAAATCAGCCCCAGCATTTT. Its translation is CASSVDVNQPQHF. Supplemented by reference TRBV9 and TRBJ1-5, the full variable domain reads DSGVTQTPKHLITATGQRVTLRCSPRSGDLSVYWYQQSLDQGLQFLIQYYNGEERAKGNILERFSAQQFPDLHSELNLSSLELGDSALYFCASSVDVNQPQHFGDGTRLSIL.